This TCR beta chain was recorded in a study of T cell changes during pregnancy in multiple sclerosis. The repertoire was sequenced with immunoSEQ multiplex PCR; TCRdb's copy has only in-frame clones and lacks some. The sample lists about 120,000 clones; over 85% were seen once. There are 15 residues in the CDR3. J gave up 3 bases and V 7 bases, and 9 bases lay outside the gene matches. The V gene's germline CDR1 is SGHRS and CDR2 YFSETQ. This chain uses TRBV5-1 with TRBJ2-3, with 9 positions matching TRBD2. The starting material was peripheral blood, obtained before pregnancy. This sequence originates from a female donor with multiple sclerosis, enrolled in a pregnancy study. Written as DNA, the CDR3 is TGCGCCAGCGGCAGCGCGGGACTAGCTACAGATACGCAGTATTTT. Residues: CASGSAGLATDTQYF.